Included here is one T cell receptor (beta chain) sequence, with context. What it binds is not known. Treatment defined: approximately nine-day PBMC culture with coronavirus spike peptide pools or control peptides (ViraFEST assay). The entry originates in a study of vaccination and CD4 T cells after COVID-19. Study background: Participants got two doses of BNT162b2 or mRNA-1273 vaccine. Either a CEFX pool, an HIV-1 Nef pool, or no peptide was added to control cultures. The stimulus for the cells was overlapping spike peptides derived from SARS-CoV-2, HCoV-NL63, HCoV-OC43 and HCoV-229E. Ranging from 14 to 241, the interval between dose two and post-vaccine sampling had a median of about 76 days.

This CDR3 is 15 amino acids long. Germline-derived CDR1 and CDR2 are SGHTA and FQGTGA. V lost 5 bases to trimming and J lost 7 bases, with 18 bases between them. The Oncomine TCR Beta short-read assay was what sequenced the DNA obtained from cultured CD4+ T cells. Each CDR3 protein gets one entry after TCRdb re-called the PCR reads with MiXCR. The sample holds some 16,000 distinct CDR3 sequences, about 43% seen once. This rearrangement joins TRBV7-3 to TRBJ2-1, with D unresolved. The sample in question was CD4+ T cells from blood, cultured in vitro, obtained after SARS-CoV-2 vaccination. The clonotype originates from a human donor who had recovered from COVID-19. The CDR3 protein is CASSPQDPRRNEQFF. The DNA of the CDR3 is TGTGCCAGCAGCCCCCAGGACCCGCGGCGTAATGAGCAGTTCTTC.